This T cell receptor beta chain stems from a study of cytomegalovirus exposure and HLA in healthy donors (dated by TCRdb to between 2016 and 2019). With regard to the full study: According to an earlier analysis of a few hundred of the donors, some 170 million T cells yielded 100 million or so unique TCR beta sequences and 276 Gb of sequence data. An early release that covered fewer than 750 HLA-typed donors contained approximately 300 gigabases of sequencing data and 70 million to 100 million unique TCR sequences. The genetic ancestry cluster associated with self-reported Caucasian donors included roughly 84% of the 398 genotyped donors. The aim of the study was to test whether cataloging public T cell receptors could identify signatures of past pathogen exposure. The study profiled the T cell repertoires of 550 to 700 subjects by immunosequencing and related them to cytomegalovirus serostatus. Besides the first cohort of roughly 700 subjects, a separate validation cohort made up of roughly 130 different subjects was used. To predict cytomegalovirus infection status, the study brought together high-throughput TCR immunosequencing, statistical association of individual TCRs with disease status, and machine learning. A later analysis re-examined previously published TCR beta repertoires from over 500 donors and added high-resolution HLA genotyping to investigate patterns of TCR occurrence. In the later analysis, no new phenotypic data were used to find candidate immune exposures; instead, reliance was placed on TCR beta sequences and their occurrence across donors. In an earlier analysis of roughly 580 of the donors, high-throughput TCR beta sequencing was used to judge whether each TCR beta V gene segment behaved as functional or pseudogenic. Alongside the repertoire data, information on donor age, sex, ethnicity and CMV serostatus was compiled. A later genetic analysis used genome-wide SNP genotypes for about 60% of the roughly 700 donors, treating that subset as a discovery cohort. All discovery cohort repertoires had been generated on a single sequencing platform. Both class I and class II loci were covered by HLA typing, at four-digit resolution. Typing coverage differed by locus: A, B, C, DRB1 and DQB1 were typed in roughly 620-630 donors, DQA1 in approximately 520, DPA1 in approximately 610, and DPB1 in around 440. Several DR-DQ haplotypes were treated as single units for association and clustering because of strong linkage in the cohort. Across 398 genotyped donors of the cohort, an average of approximately 240,000 unique TCR beta nucleotide sequences per donor were sequenced, and 15% to 20% of those sequences were non-productive. Results the study describes overall, beyond this receptor: A group of highly shared sequence variants was considered likely to be a technical artifact of the sequencing pipeline. The only immune exposure information available for the cohort was CMV serostatus. Most TCR sequences were seen in very few donors, while some public TCRs were found in many individuals. In both the original and validation cohorts, the classifier was reported to diagnose cytomegalovirus status with high specificity and sensitivity. Roughly uniform sequencing depth across donors was assumed in presence/absence analyses, although this assumption may not hold. Approximately 18 rarely observed V segments, including chromosome 9 orphons, were excluded from the earlier analysis of 550 to 700 of the donors because counts were too low. In an earlier analysis of more than 500 of the donors, most TCR beta V segments appeared in productive rearrangements about 87% or about 30% of the time, broadly matching IMGT annotations. The authors suggested that the approach could potentially be generalized to other disease states and immunological phenotypes. Several of the top co-occurrence clusters appeared to be linked to parvovirus B19, influenza, CMV and Epstein-Barr virus, according to a later analysis. Most CMV-associated TCR beta chains appeared to be HLA-restricted in a later analysis, and the HLA associations seemed to be driven largely by CMV exposure. According to a later genetic analysis, donors in an Asian-associated ancestry cluster had fewer N-insertions in productive TCRs than the roughly 670-donor mean. Specific HLA alleles were associated with 16,951 TCR beta sequences at a false discovery rate of 0.05 in a later analysis. When HLA alleles, especially DR and DQ, strongly co-occurred, attributing TCR associations to individual alleles was difficult. Linkage disequilibrium might explain the correlated functional status among segregating V segments, but an unknown experimental factor could not be ruled out. In a later analysis, HLA-associated TCR beta chains were found to be more clonally expanded and to have lower generation probabilities than equally common non-associated chains. An association between a missense DCLRE1C variant and V-gene and J-gene trimming of TCR beta chains was found in a later genetic analysis and replicated in an independent cohort. A total of some 180 TCR beta chains were listed by the study as associated with cytomegalovirus. A later analysis found that TCR association rates varied across HLA loci, with DRB1 alleles showing the most associated TCRs and HLA-C alleles the fewest. Because HLA typing was missing for some donors at each locus, association tests included only the typed subset. A further reported finding was that TCR beta sequences accurately predicted the HLA-A and HLA-B alleles for most subjects in the first cohort. This cohort had only TCR beta chains sequenced, and the lack of alpha or paired-chain data limited which features could be detected. The 87-base-pair reads could not distinguish some IMGT-functional V segments, including TRBV6-2 and TRBV6-3, so those segments were excluded. In vitro tests confirmed that a few of the cytomegalovirus-associated TCR beta chains recognize cytomegalovirus antigens.

CDR3 length: 14 amino acids, cysteine to phenylalanine. Just the 42-base CDR3 DNA is kept, in frame starting at base 1. The germline V gene (reference sequence) gives CDR1 as SSHAT and CDR2 as FNYEAQ. Preparation of the library involved the immunoSEQ multiplex PCR assay. A mixture of 60 forward primers for TCR Vbeta segments and 13 reverse primers for TCR Jbeta segments was used in the multiplex PCR. Amplification of the CDR3 region of rearranged TCR beta genes was performed with a multiplex PCR assay on genomic DNA. The Illumina HiSeq System was used to sequence the amplified TCR beta libraries as 87-base-pair reads. The paper's data handling went like this. Across the 640 or so repertoires, a later analysis counted tens of millions of unique TCR beta chains, approximately 12 million of which were shared by at least two donors. Raw reads were error-corrected and collapsed into unique sequences by a nearest-neighbor algorithm in which closely related sequences were merged to remove PCR and sequencing errors. CDR3 sequences were aligned to IMGT reference sequences to assign V, D and J gene segments. For a sequence to be retained, a match of at least six nucleotides was required to both a V gene segment and a J gene segment. A rearrangement counted as productive if the CDR3 had no stop codons and remained in frame with V and J, and every other rearrangement counted as non-productive. Following IMGT convention, CDR3 was defined as the stretch from the second conserved V-encoded cysteine up to the conserved J-encoded phenylalanine. The earlier analysis of about 610 of the donors excluded any sequence lacking an unambiguous match to a single V gene segment. In an earlier analysis of roughly 500 of the donors, V segments were called functional above 56.7% productive rearrangements and were called segregating when the between-donor standard deviation exceeded 5%. A statistical classification framework was built for diagnosing cytomegalovirus status from the catalog of TCR beta chain sequences. In a later analysis, TCR nucleotide sequences were compared against IMGT/GENE-DB human TR gene sequences so that V and J genes could be assigned. In a later analysis, CDR3 sequences and most-parsimonious VDJ recombination scenarios were assigned using the TCRdist pipeline. In a later analysis, each TCR beta chain was defined by its CDR3 amino acid sequence together with its V-gene family, and reads lacking a unique V-gene family were excluded. In a later analysis, around 650 highly shared, low-generation-probability nucleotide sequences were removed to address suspected cross-contamination and a sequencing artifact. In a later analysis, a clonal expansion index for each public chain was calculated from normalized within-repertoire ranks of inferred template counts. Generation probabilities in a later analysis came from a VDJ recombination model fitted to out-of-frame rearrangements, and those results were checked against IGoR. In a later analysis, TCR-TCR, TCR-HLA and TCR-CMV co-occurrence was scored with hypergeometric tests, and a repertoire-size bias correction was applied to TCR pairs. A later analysis estimated false discovery rates by permuting HLA or CMV assignments 20 times. In a later analysis, co-occurring TCRs were grouped with DBSCAN, and TCRdist sequence similarity was added when clustering was performed within HLA-allele-positive subsets. Co-occurrence clustering excluded repertoires with fewer than 30,000 or more than 120,000 public chains, plus five with anomalous nucleotide sharing. In its TCRdb copy, this immuneACCESS table keeps in-frame sequences only and misses some clones. Where compared with another copy, unresolved V genes explain less than half of these, and the others have no known cause. V, J and clone size are those of that table, while D and trimming were read from the DNA. Across this sample there are about 200,000 clones, with about 70% seen only once. Together, the top ten hold 1.8% of the sample.

On this clone itself: Its recognized antigen is unknown. Germline is not matched at one junction end, which may reflect a read error.

The cohort comprised some 680 healthy bone marrow donors. At the time of sampling, every cohort member was nominally healthy, though immune exposures that went unrecorded were likely present. The donor tested CMV seronegative, placing the donor among the approximately 400 seronegative members of the cohort. Each donor provided a peripheral blood sample, and peripheral blood mononuclear cells were used for TCR beta sequencing. The Qiagen DNeasy Blood Extraction Kit was used to extract genomic DNA from the blood cell samples. This receptor was obtained from a woman in her twenties or thirties in good health and CMV-seronegative. Sequencing was carried out using PBMCs. The V and J genes are TRBV7-7 and TRBJ2-1, with a tentative D gene TRBD2 over 5 matching bases. The CDR3 protein sequence reads: CASSLASGNFEQFF. The base sequence is TGTGCTAGCAGCTTAGCGTCCGGGAACTTTGAGCAGTTCTTC.